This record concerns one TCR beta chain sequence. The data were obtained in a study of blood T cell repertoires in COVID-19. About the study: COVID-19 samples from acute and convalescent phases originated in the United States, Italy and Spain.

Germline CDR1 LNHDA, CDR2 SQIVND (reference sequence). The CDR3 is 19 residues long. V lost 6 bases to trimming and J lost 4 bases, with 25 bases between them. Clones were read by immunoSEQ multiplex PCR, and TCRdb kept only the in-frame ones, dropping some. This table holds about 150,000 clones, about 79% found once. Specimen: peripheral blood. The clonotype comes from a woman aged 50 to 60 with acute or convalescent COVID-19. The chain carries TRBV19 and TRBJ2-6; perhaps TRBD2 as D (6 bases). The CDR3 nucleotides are TGTGCCAGTAGGGTCTCGCGGCAGGGAGGCGACTCCGGGGCCAACGTCCTGACTTTC. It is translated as CASRVSRQGGDSGANVLTF.